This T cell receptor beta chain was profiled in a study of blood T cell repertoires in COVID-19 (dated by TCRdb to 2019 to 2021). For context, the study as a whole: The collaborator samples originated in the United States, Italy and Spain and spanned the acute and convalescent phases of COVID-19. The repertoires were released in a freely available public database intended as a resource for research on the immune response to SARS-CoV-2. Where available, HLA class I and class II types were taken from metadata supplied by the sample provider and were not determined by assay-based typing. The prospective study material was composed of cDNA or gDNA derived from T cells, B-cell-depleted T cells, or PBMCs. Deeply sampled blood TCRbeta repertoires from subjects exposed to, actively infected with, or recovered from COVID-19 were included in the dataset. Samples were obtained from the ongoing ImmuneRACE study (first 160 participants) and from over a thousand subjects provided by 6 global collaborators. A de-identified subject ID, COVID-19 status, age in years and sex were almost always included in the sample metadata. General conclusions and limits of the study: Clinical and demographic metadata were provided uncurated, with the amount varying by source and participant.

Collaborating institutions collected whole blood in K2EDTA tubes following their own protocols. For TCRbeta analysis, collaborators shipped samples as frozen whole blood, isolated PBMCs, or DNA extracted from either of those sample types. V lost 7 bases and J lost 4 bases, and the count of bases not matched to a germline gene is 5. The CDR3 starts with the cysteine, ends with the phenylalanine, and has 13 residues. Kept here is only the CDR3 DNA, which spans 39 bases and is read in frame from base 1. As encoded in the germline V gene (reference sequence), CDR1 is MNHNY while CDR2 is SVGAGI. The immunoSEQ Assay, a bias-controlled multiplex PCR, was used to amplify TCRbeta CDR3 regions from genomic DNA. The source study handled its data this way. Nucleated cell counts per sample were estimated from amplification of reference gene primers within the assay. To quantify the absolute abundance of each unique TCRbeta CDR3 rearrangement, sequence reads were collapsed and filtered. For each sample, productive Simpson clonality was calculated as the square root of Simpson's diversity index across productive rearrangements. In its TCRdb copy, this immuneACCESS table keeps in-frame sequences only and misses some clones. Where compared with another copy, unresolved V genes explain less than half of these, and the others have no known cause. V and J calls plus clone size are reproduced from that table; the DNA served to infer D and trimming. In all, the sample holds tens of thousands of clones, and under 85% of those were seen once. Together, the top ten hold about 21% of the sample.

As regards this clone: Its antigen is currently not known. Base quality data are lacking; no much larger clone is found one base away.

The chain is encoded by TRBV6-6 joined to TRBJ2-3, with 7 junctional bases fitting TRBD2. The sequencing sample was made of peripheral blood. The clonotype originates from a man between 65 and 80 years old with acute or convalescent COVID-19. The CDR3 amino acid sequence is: CASISSGSDTQYF. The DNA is TGTGCCAGCATTTCTAGCGGCTCAGATACGCAGTATTTT.